This T cell receptor (beta chain) was captured in a study of blood T cell repertoires in COVID-19. Study details: Acute and convalescent COVID-19 samples came from the United States, Italy and Spain.

In the authors' workflow: Estimates of nucleated cell counts were drawn from the amplification of reference gene primers. The protocol was immunoSEQ multiplex PCR, while the TCRdb copy is restricted to in-frame clones and leaves out a portion. The V and J calls and the clone size are those of that table, but D and trimming were determined from the DNA. The sample includes about 400,000 clones, about 85% of them seen just once. V was shortened by 10 bases and J by 5 bases, with 11 bases between the two germline ends. Germline assignment: CDR1 MNHNY and CDR2 SVGAGI (reference sequence). This CDR3 spans 12 amino acids. Everyone who took part was about 18 to 90 years old, and they came from about two dozen US areas. Clinical history as reported by participants underpinned cohort assignment.

The receptor was derived from a woman between 18 and 29 years old with acute COVID-19. The gene calls are TRBV6-6 and TRBJ2-2; D is ambiguous. The sequenced sample consisted of PBMCs or T cells enriched from blood (not recorded which). CDR3 residues: CATRERTGELFF. CDR3 coding DNA: TGTGCCACCAGAGAGCGAACCGGGGAGCTGTTTTTT.